This T cell receptor beta chain was found in a study of Ad26.COV2.S vaccination and SARS-CoV-2 variants. Germline CDR1 reads MNHNY; CDR2 reads SVGAGI (reference sequence). The J segment lost 2 bases and the V segment lost 7 bases, leaving 8 bases of the junction unmatched. The CDR3 contains 15 residues. Sequenced by immunoSEQ multiplex PCR; TCRdb stores in-frame clones only, minus some. The sample contains about 450,000 clones, about 88% of which appear only once. Treatment denoted: about 20 received Ad26.COV2.S at low or high dose, single or two shots; roughly 5 received placebo; per-sample allocation not given. On day 63 after the first injection, vaccine and placebo recipients gave samples.

The sequences come from peripheral blood, collected in a trial of Ad26.COV2.S vaccine versus placebo. The chain links TRBV6-6 to TRBJ2-7, with 10 bases lining up with TRBD1. The sequence was obtained from a person between 18 and 65 years old who received the Ad26.COV2.S COVID-19 vaccine or a placebo. CDR3 nucleotide sequence: TGTGCCAGCAAAGGGACAGGGACAGGGGCCTACGAGCAGTACTTC. It translates to CASKGTGTGAYEQYF.